This entry is about one T cell receptor beta chain. Antigen: not known. It was with 60 Vbeta and 13 Jbeta primers that the PCR ran. Here immunoSEQ multiplex PCR was the method, and the copy in TCRdb shows in-frame clones only, minus some. The sample includes 150,000 to 200,000 clones, 80% to 90% of them seen just once. This record belongs to a study of cytomegalovirus exposure and HLA in healthy donors. Findings and caveats of the study: Across all donors, roughly uniform sequencing depth was an assumption of the presence/absence analyses. In a later analysis, V- and J-gene trimming of beta chains associated with a DCLRE1C missense variant, replicated independently. Further analysis, carried out later, found HLA-associated TCR beta chains more clonally expanded than equally common other chains. As a later analysis revealed, most CMV-associated TCR beta chains appeared HLA-restricted.

This CDR3 spans 12 amino acids. The trim removed 8 bases at V and 7 bases at J, leaving 6 bases unmatched. Germline CDR1 is SNHLY and CDR2 is FYNNEI. Sample: PBMCs. This receptor was identified in a girl aged 5 to 17 in good health and CMV-seropositive. The chain combines TRBV2 with TRBJ1-2; the match to TRBD1 covers 8 bases. For the CDR3, the DNA is TGTGCCAGCGTCTGGACAGGGTTTGGCTACACCTTC. This sequence encodes CASVWTGFGYTF.